This TCR beta chain was sequenced for a study of cytomegalovirus exposure and HLA in healthy donors. Both 60 Vbeta primers and 13 Jbeta primers went into the PCR. The assay was immunoSEQ multiplex PCR, and TCRdb's table has in-frame clones only and misses some. Here the sample spans fewer than 150,000 clones, about four fifths being singletons. The germline V and J ends were trimmed by 4 bases and 0 bases, with 16 bases remaining between them. Per the germline V gene, CDR1 is MGHRA and CDR2 is YSYEKL. The CDR3 is 16 amino acids. The chain has TRBV4-1 and TRBJ2-7, with a possible D match to TRBD1 (6 bases). The sequence came from a man aged 40-50 years in good health and CMV-seropositive. Sequencing input: PBMCs. The CDR3 here is CASSPERGISSYEQYF. CDR3 coding DNA: TGCGCCAGCAGCCCAGAAAGGGGGATTTCCTCCTACGAGCAGTACTTC.